These 16 T cell receptor beta chains originate from one sample sequenced in a study of cytomegalovirus exposure and HLA in healthy donors. The PCR used 60 Vbeta and 13 Jbeta primers. Produced via immunoSEQ multiplex PCR; TCRdb's table is partial and in-frame only. The table has 37,000 or so clones, more than 80% seen once. The specimen sequenced was PBMCs. The source is a woman aged 40 to 50 in good health and CMV-seronegative.

V usage is TRBV4-2 and J usage is TRBJ2-6; 13 bases line up with TRBD2. The CDR3 consists of 19 residues. The germline gives CDR1 LGHNA, CDR2 YNFKEQ. V lost 4 bases to trimming and J lost 3 bases; unmatched junction nucleotides: 9. The CDR3 nucleotides are TGTGCCAGCAGCCGGGGAACTAGCGGGGGGGCTGGTGGGGCCAACGTCCTGACTTTC. This codes for CASSRGTSGGAGGANVLTF.

This chain uses TRBV2 with TRBJ1-1; 7 nucleotides agree with TRBD1. The CDR3 totals 14 residues. From germline, CDR1 is SNHLY and CDR2 FYNNEI. Germline trimming cut 6 bases from V and 1 base from J; bases unmatched to any gene: 5. The CDR3 DNA reads TGTGCCAGCAGGGAAAGACAGGGGAACACTGAAGCTTTCTTT. Its translation is CASRERQGNTEAFF.

The table lists this clone with a count of one. The chain combines TRBV4-3 with TRBJ1-1; D not resolved. V lost 3 bases and J lost 4, with 12 bases in between. The CDR3 runs to 14 residues. The germline CDR1 and CDR2 sequences are LGHNA and YSLEER. The CDR3 loop is CASSHKQHSTEAFF. CDR3 in DNA: TGCGCCAGCAGCCACAAACAGCATTCCACTGAAGCTTTCTTT.

The rearrangement uses TRBV7-2 and TRBJ2-5, with D possibly TRBD2 on 6 matching bases. Per germline, CDR1 SGHTA and CDR2 FQGNSA. The CDR3 has 16 amino acids. Trimming stripped 1 base from V and 5 bases from J, with 17 bases between. The CDR3 loop reads CASSLVGEDLLETQYF. CDR3 nucleotide sequence: TGTGCCAGCAGCTTAGTAGGGGAGGATCTACTGGAGACCCAGTACTTC.

The chain is built from TRBV5-1 and TRBJ1-1, with 9 positions matching TRBD1. V gave up 4 bases and J gave up 4 bases; unmatched junction bases: 5. Germline CDR1 and CDR2: SGHRS and YFSETQ. CDR3 length: 14 residues. CDR3 coding DNA: TGCGCCAGCAGCCCGGGACAGGGTCGCACTGAAGCTTTCTTT. It codes for CASSPGQGRTEAFF.

The chain recombines TRBV7-3 with TRBJ2-1; D may be TRBD1 (6 bases). CDR1 is SGHTA and CDR2 is FQGTGA in the germline V gene. The CDR3 length is 15 residues. Deletions cut 5 bases from V and 0 bases from J, with 11 bases between. The DNA of the CDR3 is TGTGCCAGCAGCGAAGAAGGGGGCTCCTACAATGAGCAGTTCTTC. Its translation is CASSEEGGSYNEQFF.

The CDR3 sequence: CASSQDRWRTGQETQYF. CDR3 sequence (DNA): TGCGCCAGCAGCCAAGATCGGTGGCGGACAGGGCAAGAGACCCAGTACTTC. This rearrangement joins TRBV4-1 to TRBJ2-5; 8 nucleotides agree with TRBD1. The V and J ends lost 0 bases and 2 bases, in that order; junction bases with no gene match: 8. CDR3 length equals 17 residues. Germline values: CDR1 MGHRA, CDR2 YSYEKL.

The rearrangement joins TRBV7-9 to TRBJ1-1; weak D call: TRBD1 (5 bases). The CDR3 length is 16 residues. V lost 3 bases to trimming and J lost 5 bases, with 19 bases between them. CDR1 and CDR2 (germline): SEHNR, FQNEAQ (reference sequence). Here the CDR3 reads CASSLRRGLGGTEAFF. The CDR3 DNA sequence: TGTGCCAGCAGCTTGAGAAGGGGTCTTGGAGGGACTGAAGCTTTCTTT.

J is TRBJ2-1 and V is TRBV10-3; D perhaps matches TRBD2 (5 bases). Trimming took 3 bases from V and 1 from J, leaving 7 bases between them. CDR1 and CDR2 (germline): ENHRY, SYGVKD. This CDR3 is 14 amino acids long. The CDR3 nucleotides are TGTGCCATCAGTGACGAGGGATCCTACAATGAGCAGTTCTTC. Protein product: CAISDEGSYNEQFF.

This chain connects TRBV19 to TRBJ2-1, with D tentatively TRBD1 (6 bases). V was pared by 5 bases and J by 10 bases, with 15 bases between. The CDR3 is made up of 13 amino acids. CDR1 and CDR2 (germline): LNHDA, SQIVND (reference sequence). The CDR3 here is CASSRQAQGEQFF. The CDR3 nucleotides are TGTGCCAGTAGTCGACAGGCGCAGGGGGAGCAGTTCTTC.

Concerning this clone: The same CDR3 also results from other DNA sequences found in this sample. The chain recombines TRBV7-9 with TRBJ1-5; TRBD1 might be the D (5 bases). V dropped 3 bases and J dropped 2 bases, with 5 bases sitting between them. CDR3 size: 13 residues. Germline CDR1 is SEHNR and CDR2 is FQNEAQ (reference sequence). CDR3 DNA sequence: TGTGCCAGCAGCTTGACAGGCAATCAGCCCCAGCATTTT. Its protein product is CASSLTGNQPQHF.

V gene TRBV29-1 combines with J gene TRBJ1-5; no reliable D call. V was pared by 4 bases and J by 0 bases, with 7 bases between. Germline V gives CDR1 SQVTM, CDR2 ANQGSEA. CDR3 size: 13 residues. The CDR3 coding sequence is TGCAGCGTTGTTGAGGGTAGCAATCAGCCCCAGCATTTT. Translating it yields CSVVEGSNQPQHF.

CDR3 DNA: TGCGCCAGCAGCTCAACGACATCCACCGGGGAGCTGTTTTTT. As protein: CASSSTTSTGELFF. This chain connects TRBV5-1 to TRBJ2-2; D gene unclear. V gave up 3 bases and J gave up 4 bases, with 10 bases separating them. Germline-derived CDR1 and CDR2 are SGHRS and YFSETQ. The CDR3 totals 14 residues.

CDR3 coding DNA: TGCGCCAGCAGCCCGATGACGGGGAACACTGAAGCTTTCTTT. It is translated as CASSPMTGNTEAFF. The chain is built from TRBV5-1 and TRBJ1-1; D is ambiguous. V lost 4 bases, J lost 1 base, and 11 bases lay in between. CDR1 is SGHRS and CDR2 is YFSETQ in the germline V gene. There are 14 residues in the CDR3.

The chain recombines TRBV11-2 with TRBJ1-1; maybe TRBD1 (6 bases). From germline, CDR1 is SGHAT and CDR2 FQNNGV. There are 15 residues in the CDR3. The V end was cut by 3 bases, the J end by 0 bases, with 11 bases between. CDR3 protein: CASSFSAGVNTEAFF. The CDR3 DNA sequence: TGTGCCAGCAGCTTCTCCGCAGGGGTGAACACTGAAGCTTTCTTT.

The chain links TRBV5-1 to TRBJ2-7, with no clear D. CDR1 and CDR2 from the germline V gene are SGHRS and YFSETQ. There are 11 residues in the CDR3. V was trimmed by 4 bases and J by 7 bases, leaving 9 bases between them. The CDR3 DNA sequence: TGCGCCAGCAGCGACTCCCGGGAGCAGTACTTC. Protein: CASSDSREQYF.